This paragraph covers one T cell receptor beta chain sequence. No antigen is known for it. Generated by immunoSEQ multiplex PCR, the TCRdb table keeps only in-frame clones and is missing some. The sample lists about 90,000 clones; 80% to 90% were seen once. The sample originates from a study of PD-1 blockade in classical Hodgkin lymphoma. Every single patient, without exception, relapsed after autologous stem cell transplantation, and brentuximab vedotin exposure varied. In germline, CDR1 is SNHLY, CDR2 FYNNEI. Trimming removed 8 bases at V and 0 bases at J, with 14 bases between. The CDR3 sequence is 15 residues long. Study-wide results and caveats: Nivolumab initiation under 1 year post-ASCT meant exclusion. When set against healthy donors, newly diagnosed patients were reported to show lower baseline TCR diversity.

This rearrangement joins TRBV2 to TRBJ1-5; D is possibly TRBD1 (6 bases). The source of this sequence is a human donor with classical Hodgkin lymphoma. Sequenced material: peripheral blood mononuclear cells (PBMCs), taken before the second cycle of nivolumab. The CDR3 reads CASAIGGSSNQPQHF. In DNA, the CDR3 is TGTGCCAGCGCGATAGGGGGGAGTAGCAATCAGCCCCAGCATTTT.